These 17 T cell receptor beta chains share one sample of origin, sequenced in a study of T cell responses to AZD1222 COVID-19 vaccine. The method was immunoSEQ multiplex PCR; TCRdb's version includes in-frame clones alone and lacks a portion of them. The table lists roughly 120,000 clones, about 88% of them singletons, with 7.5% in the top ten. This sample comprised peripheral blood, obtained on day 0 of AZD1222 vaccination. Receptors were obtained from an adult in good health.

The rearrangement links TRBV30 to TRBJ1-6; D gene ambiguous. V lost 4 bases and J lost 0, with 4 bases in between. There are 13 residues in the CDR3. The germline gives CDR1 GTSNPN, CDR2 SVGIG (reference sequence). As DNA, the CDR3 is TGTGCCTGGAAGAGCTCCTATAATTCACCCCTCCACTTT. Residues: CAWKSSYNSPLHF.

This chain links TRBV25-1 with TRBJ2-7; D gene ambiguous. V was clipped by 3 bases and J by 3 bases, with 9 bases between them. The CDR3 sequence is 13 residues long. Germline V lookup: CDR1 MGHDK, CDR2 SYGVNS. CDR3 residues: CASSDTRIYEQYF. Here the CDR3 DNA reads TGTGCCAGCAGTGATACCCGAATCTACGAGCAGTACTTC.

The V and J genes are TRBV19 and TRBJ1-2; D ambiguous. Germline V gene data show CDR1 as LNHDA and CDR2 as SQIVND (reference sequence). The germline V and J ends were trimmed by 6 bases and 3 bases, with 5 bases remaining between them. The CDR3 is 11 residues long. CDR3 DNA: TGTGCCAGTAGGACTGACTATGGCTACACCTTC. Translation gives CASRTDYGYTF.

This clone was picked up one time. The rearrangement joins TRBV15 to TRBJ2-2; 12 bases fit TRBD1. V was clipped by 5 bases and J by 6 bases; unmatched bases: 4. The CDR3 contains 15 residues. Per the germline V gene, CDR1 is LNHNV and CDR2 is YYDKDF (reference sequence). As DNA, the CDR3 is TGTGCCACCAGCTGGGGACAGGGGGCTTCCGGGGAGCTGTTTTTT. It encodes CATSWGQGASGELFF.

The chain links TRBV5-1 to TRBJ1-3, with D unclear. V gave up 0 bases and J gave up 0 bases, with 10 bases separating them. Germline CDR1 is SGHRS and CDR2 is YFSETQ. The CDR3 spans 16 residues. CDR3 sequence: CASSLGYRSSGNTIYF. DNA for the CDR3: TGCGCCAGCAGCTTGGGGTATCGAAGCTCTGGAAACACCATATATTTT.

CDR3 loop: CATSRDNEGSGNQPQHF. In DNA, the CDR3 is TGTGCCACCAGCAGAGATAACGAGGGGTCCGGCAATCAGCCCCAGCATTTT. V gene TRBV15 combines with J gene TRBJ1-5, with D maybe TRBD1 (5 bases). Per the germline V gene, CDR1 is LNHNV and CDR2 is YYDKDF (reference sequence). This CDR3 is built from 17 residues. Trimming removed 0 bases at V and 2 bases at J, with 14 bases between. Full variable domain (remainder filled in from reference TRBV15 and TRBJ1-5): DAMVIQNPRYQVTQFGKPVTLSCSQTLNHNVMYWYQQKSSQAPKLLFHYYDKDFNNEADTPDNFQSRRPNTSFCFLDIRSPGLGDTAMYLCATSRDNEGSGNQPQHFGDGTRLSIL.

V and J are TRBV6-5 and TRBJ1-6, with D unclear. The germline V gene encodes CDR1 MNHEY and CDR2 SVGAGI. V gave up 6 bases and J gave up 2 bases, with 8 bases separating them. This CDR3 is 14 amino acids long. CDR3: CASSLGTYNSPLHF. The CDR3 DNA is TGTGCCAGCAGCCTTGGTACCTATAATTCACCCCTCCACTTT.

In regard to this clone: Additional DNA sequences in this sample encode the identical CDR3. The chain recombines TRBV25-1 with TRBJ1-2; a possible D gene is TRBD1 (5 bases). V was shortened by 6 bases and J by 4 bases, with 12 bases between the two germline ends. Germline assignment: CDR1 MGHDK and CDR2 SYGVNS. The CDR3 is 13 residues long. CDR3 sequence: CASSLGGSYGYTF. In DNA, the CDR3 is TGTGCCAGCAGCCTCGGGGGTAGCTATGGCTACACCTTC.

This rearrangement joins TRBV19 to TRBJ1-2; tentative D call: TRBD1 (5 bases). Trimming stripped 5 bases from V and 6 bases from J, with 10 bases between. CDR3 length: 12 residues. CDR1 is LNHDA, CDR2 SQIVND, per germline (reference sequence). CDR3 region: CASSRQGNGYTF. CDR3 in DNA: TGTGCCAGTAGTCGGCAGGGAAATGGCTACACCTTC. Using reference TRBV19 and TRBJ1-2 for the parts outside the CDR3, the full variable domain is DGGITQSPKYLFRKEGQNVTLSCEQNLNHDAMYWYRQDPGQGLRLIYYSQIVNDFQKGDIAEGYSVSREKKESFPLTVTSAQKNPTAFYLCASSRQGNGYTFGSGTRLTVV.

The chain recombines TRBV28 with TRBJ2-1, with 13 bases that match TRBD2. The CDR3 consists of 15 residues. Germline V gives CDR1 MDHEN, CDR2 SYDVKM. V shed 7 bases and J 6 bases; nucleotides not matched to a gene: 6. CDR3 residues: CASNEWTSGSNEQFF. The CDR3 DNA is TGTGCCAGCAATGAATGGACTAGCGGGAGCAATGAGCAGTTCTTC.

The J gene is TRBJ1-1, the V gene TRBV5-1, with TRBD1 as a possible D gene (6 bases). Germline V CDR1 and CDR2: SGHRS, YFSETQ. With 3 bases removed from V and 5 bases from J, the gap between germline ends came to 17 bases. The CDR3 extends over 15 amino acids. CDR3 residues: CASSSNSGVYTEAFF. The DNA for the CDR3 is TGCGCCAGCAGCTCTAATTCAGGGGTCTATACTGAAGCTTTCTTT.

In this sample, this clone turned up a few times. The chain carries TRBV19 and TRBJ1-4; weak D call: TRBD1 (6 bases). V lost 8 bases and J 8 bases, leaving 21 bases between the germline ends. This CDR3 contains 15 residues. Germline V lookup: CDR1 LNHDA, CDR2 SQIVND (reference sequence). Here the CDR3 reads CASRKPGTSGEKLFF. The CDR3 region has the DNA TGTGCCAGTCGTAAGCCCGGGACATCGGGAGAAAAACTGTTTTTT.

This chain connects TRBV6-5 to TRBJ1-3; no reliable D call. This CDR3 has 14 amino acids. The V end was cut by 8 bases, the J end by 3 bases, with 14 bases between. CDR1 is MNHEY and CDR2 is SVGAGI in the germline V gene. CDR3 DNA: TGTGCCAGCTACTGGGAGAACCGTGGAAACACCATATATTTT. This sequence encodes CASYWENRGNTIYF.

This clone was counted a single time. One junction end does not reproduce the germline sequence, and a read error may be involved. The V call is TRBV28, the J call TRBJ1-2, with D tentatively TRBD1 (5 bases). Germline-derived CDR1 and CDR2 are MDHEN and SYDVKM. CDR3 size: 15 residues. The CDR3 DNA sequence: TGTGCCAGCAGCTTATCAGGGCTAGCTAACTATGGCTACACCTTC. Amino acid sequence: CASSLSGLANYGYTF.

The CDR3 nucleotides read TGTGCCAGTACAGGGGACGTCGAGCAGTACTTC. Encoded protein: CASTGDVEQYF. The chain uses TRBV28 and TRBJ2-7, with 7 nucleotides matching TRBD1. The CDR3 is 11 amino acids. CDR1 and CDR2 from the germline V gene are MDHEN and SYDVKM. J was trimmed by 6 bases and V by 9 bases; bases with no gene match: 5. Variable domain in full (rest from reference TRBV28 and TRBJ2-7): DVKVTQSSRYLVKRTGEKVFLECVQDMDHENMFWYRQDPGLGLRLIYFSYDVKMKEKGDIPEGYSVSREKKERFSLILESASTNQTSMYLCASTGDVEQYFGPGTRLTVT.

This clone was observed a single time. The V call is TRBV6-5, the J call TRBJ2-7, with 9 bases lining up with TRBD1. CDR1 and CDR2 (germline): MNHEY, SVGAGI. CDR3 length: 14 residues. Trimming took 8 bases from V and 5 from J; bases not matched to a gene: 10. CDR3 in amino acids: CASPNRGRRDEQYF. The CDR3 nucleotides are TGTGCCAGCCCTAACAGGGGGCGCCGGGACGAGCAGTACTTC.

This clone has just one count. Relative to the germline gene, one junction end is altered; a read error may explain this. The rearrangement uses TRBV9 and TRBJ2-1; TRBD1 is a possible D gene (8 bases). CDR3 length equals 18 residues. Germline V gene lookup returns CDR1 SGDLS and CDR2 YYNGEE. The CDR3 sequence: CARSVSPGGGGNYNEQFF. In DNA form, the CDR3 reads TGTGCCCGCAGCGTGTCTCCAGGGGGCGGGGGTAACTACAATGAGCAGTTCTTC. Full variable domain (outside the CDR3, taken from reference TRBV9 and TRBJ2-1): DSGVTQTPKHLITATGQRVTLRCSPRSGDLSVYWYQQSLDQGLQFLIQYYNGEERAKGNILERFSAQQFPDLHSELNLSSLELGDSALYFCARSVSPGGGGNYNEQFFGPGTRLTVL.